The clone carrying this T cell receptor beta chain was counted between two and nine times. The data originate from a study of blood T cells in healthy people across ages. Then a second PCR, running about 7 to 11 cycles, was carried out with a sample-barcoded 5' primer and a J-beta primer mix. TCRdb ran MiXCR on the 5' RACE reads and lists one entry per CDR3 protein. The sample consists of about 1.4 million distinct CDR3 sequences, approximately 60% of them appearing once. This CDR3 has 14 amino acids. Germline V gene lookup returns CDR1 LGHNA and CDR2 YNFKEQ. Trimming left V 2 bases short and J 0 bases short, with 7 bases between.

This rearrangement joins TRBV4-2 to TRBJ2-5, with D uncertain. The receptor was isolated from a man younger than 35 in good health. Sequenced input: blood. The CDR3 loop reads CASSQNRNQETQYF. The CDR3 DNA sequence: TGTGCCAGCAGCCAAAACAGAAACCAAGAGACCCAGTACTTC.